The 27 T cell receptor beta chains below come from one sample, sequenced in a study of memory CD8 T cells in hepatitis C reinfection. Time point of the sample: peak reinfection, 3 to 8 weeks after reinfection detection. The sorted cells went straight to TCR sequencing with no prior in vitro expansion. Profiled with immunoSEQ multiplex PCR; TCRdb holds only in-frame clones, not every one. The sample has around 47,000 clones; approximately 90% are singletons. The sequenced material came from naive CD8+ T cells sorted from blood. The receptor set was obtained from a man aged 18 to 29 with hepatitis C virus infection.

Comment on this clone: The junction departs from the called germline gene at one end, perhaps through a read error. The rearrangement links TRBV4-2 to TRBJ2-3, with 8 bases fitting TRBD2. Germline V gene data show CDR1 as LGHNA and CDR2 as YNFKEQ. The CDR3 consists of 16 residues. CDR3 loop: CASSQDRSGRADAQYF. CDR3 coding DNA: TGTGCCAGCAGCCAAGATCGGAGCGGGAGAGCAGATGCGCAGTATTTT.

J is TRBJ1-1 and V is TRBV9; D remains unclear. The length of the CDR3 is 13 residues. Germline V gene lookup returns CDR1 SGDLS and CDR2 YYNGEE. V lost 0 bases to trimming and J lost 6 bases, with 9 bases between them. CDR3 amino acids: CASSVAGGSEAFF. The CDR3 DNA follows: TGTGCCAGCAGCGTAGCGGGTGGCTCTGAAGCTTTCTTT.

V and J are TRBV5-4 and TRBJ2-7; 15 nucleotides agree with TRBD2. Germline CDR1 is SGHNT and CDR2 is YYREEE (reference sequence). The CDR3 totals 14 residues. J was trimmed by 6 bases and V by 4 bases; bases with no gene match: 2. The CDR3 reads CASSLGLAGGEQYF. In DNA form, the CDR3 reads TGTGCCAGCAGCCTGGGACTAGCGGGAGGCGAGCAGTACTTC.

Here the CDR3 DNA reads TGCAGCGTTGAAGATGATCGGCCAGGTCCCGTTGCAAACACCGGGGAGCTGTTTTTT. Translated: CSVEDDRPGPVANTGELFF. The chain employs TRBV29-1 and TRBJ2-2, with D unresolved. The CDR3 consists of 19 residues. Germline lookup yields CDR1 SQVTM and CDR2 ANQGSEA. Trimming removed 0 bases from V and 2 bases from J, with 22 bases in between.

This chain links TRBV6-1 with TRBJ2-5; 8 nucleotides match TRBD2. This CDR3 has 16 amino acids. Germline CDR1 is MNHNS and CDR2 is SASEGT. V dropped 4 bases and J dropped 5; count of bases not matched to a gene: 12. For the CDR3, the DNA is TGTGCCAGCAGTGCATCCGGGGGGGCGGGAGCGGAGACCCAGTACTTC. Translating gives CASSASGGAGAETQYF.

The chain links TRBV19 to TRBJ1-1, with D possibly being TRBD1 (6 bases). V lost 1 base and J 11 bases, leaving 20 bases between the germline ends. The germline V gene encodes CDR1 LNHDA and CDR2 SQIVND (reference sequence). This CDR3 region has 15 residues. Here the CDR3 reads CASSIGGRGLSGAFF. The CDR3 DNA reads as TGTGCCAGTAGTATAGGGGGGCGCGGCCTGTCGGGGGCTTTCTTT.

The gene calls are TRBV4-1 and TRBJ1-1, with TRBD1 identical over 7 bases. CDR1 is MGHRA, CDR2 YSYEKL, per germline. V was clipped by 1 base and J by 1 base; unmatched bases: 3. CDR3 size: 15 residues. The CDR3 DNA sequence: TGCGCCAGCAGCCAAGTAGGGACAGAGAACACTGAAGCTTTCTTT. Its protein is CASSQVGTENTEAFF.

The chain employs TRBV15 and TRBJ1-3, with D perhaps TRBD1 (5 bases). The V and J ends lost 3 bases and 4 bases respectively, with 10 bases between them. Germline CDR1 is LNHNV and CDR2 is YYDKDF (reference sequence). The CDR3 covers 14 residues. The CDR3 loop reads CATSRGLGGNTIYF. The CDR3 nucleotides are TGTGCCACCAGCAGGGGACTAGGGGGAAACACCATATATTTT.

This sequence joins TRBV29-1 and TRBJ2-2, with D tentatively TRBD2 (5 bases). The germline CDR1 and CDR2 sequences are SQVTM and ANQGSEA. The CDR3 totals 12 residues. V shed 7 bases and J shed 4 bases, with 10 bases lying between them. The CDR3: CSERVPTGELFF. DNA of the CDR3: TGCAGCGAGAGGGTCCCCACCGGGGAGCTGTTTTTT.

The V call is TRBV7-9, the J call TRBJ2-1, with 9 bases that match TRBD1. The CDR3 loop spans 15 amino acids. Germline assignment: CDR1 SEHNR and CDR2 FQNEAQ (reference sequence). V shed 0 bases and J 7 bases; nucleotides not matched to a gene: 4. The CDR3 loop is CASSLAGTGQNEQFF. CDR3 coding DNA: TGTGCCAGCAGCTTAGCCGGGACAGGGCAAAATGAGCAGTTCTTC.

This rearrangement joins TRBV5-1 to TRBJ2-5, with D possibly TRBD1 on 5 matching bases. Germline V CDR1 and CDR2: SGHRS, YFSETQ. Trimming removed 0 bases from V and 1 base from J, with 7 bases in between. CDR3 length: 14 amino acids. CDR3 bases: TGCGCCAGCAGCTTGGCACAGGCCCAAGAGACCCAGTACTTC. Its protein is CASSLAQAQETQYF.

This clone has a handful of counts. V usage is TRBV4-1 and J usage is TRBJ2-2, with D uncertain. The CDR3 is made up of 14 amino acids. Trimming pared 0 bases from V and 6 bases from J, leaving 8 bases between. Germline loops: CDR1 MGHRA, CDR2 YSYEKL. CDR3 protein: CASSQDPSPGELFF. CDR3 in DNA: TGCGCCAGCAGCCAAGATCCTAGTCCCGGGGAGCTGTTTTTT.

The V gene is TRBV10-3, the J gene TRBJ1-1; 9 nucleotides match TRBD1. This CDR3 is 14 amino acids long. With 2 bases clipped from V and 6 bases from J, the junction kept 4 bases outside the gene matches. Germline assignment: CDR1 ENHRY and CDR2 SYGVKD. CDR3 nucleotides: TGTGCCATCAGTGAGGGACAGGGGCCCCCTGAAGCTTTCTTT. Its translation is CAISEGQGPPEAFF.

The CDR3 spells CASSGLGGQMEEQYF. The CDR3 DNA is TGTGCCAGTAGTGGTTTGGGAGGGCAGATGGAAGAGCAGTACTTC. J is TRBJ2-7 and V is TRBV19; TRBD2 matches at 7 bases. The CDR3 spans 15 residues. Germline assignment: CDR1 LNHDA and CDR2 SQIVND (reference sequence). V lost 5 bases to trimming and J lost 7 bases; unmatched junction nucleotides: 14.

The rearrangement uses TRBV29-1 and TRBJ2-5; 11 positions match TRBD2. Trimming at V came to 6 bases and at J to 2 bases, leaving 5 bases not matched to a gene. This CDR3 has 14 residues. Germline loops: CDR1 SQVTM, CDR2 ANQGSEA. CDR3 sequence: CSVTRLAGQETQYF. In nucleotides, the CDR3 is TGCAGCGTGACTAGACTAGCGGGACAAGAGACCCAGTACTTC.

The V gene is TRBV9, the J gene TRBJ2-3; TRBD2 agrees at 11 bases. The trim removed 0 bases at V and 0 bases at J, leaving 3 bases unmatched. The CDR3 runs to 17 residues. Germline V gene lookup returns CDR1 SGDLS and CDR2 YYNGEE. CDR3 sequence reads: CASSVDSGRGSTDTQYF. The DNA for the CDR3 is TGTGCCAGCAGCGTAGATAGCGGGAGGGGTAGCACAGATACGCAGTATTTT.

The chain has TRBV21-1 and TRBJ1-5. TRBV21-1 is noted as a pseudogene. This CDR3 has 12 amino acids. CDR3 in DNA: TGTGCCAGCAGCAAAAGAGGTCAGCCCCAGCATTTT. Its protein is CASSKRGQPQHF.

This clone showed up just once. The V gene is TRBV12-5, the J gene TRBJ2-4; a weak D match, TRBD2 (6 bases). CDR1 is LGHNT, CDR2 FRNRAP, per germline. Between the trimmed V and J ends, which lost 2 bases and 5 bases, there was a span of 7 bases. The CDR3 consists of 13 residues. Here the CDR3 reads CASGLIAENIQYF. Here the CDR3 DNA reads TGTGCTAGTGGTTTGATAGCGGAAAACATTCAGTACTTC.

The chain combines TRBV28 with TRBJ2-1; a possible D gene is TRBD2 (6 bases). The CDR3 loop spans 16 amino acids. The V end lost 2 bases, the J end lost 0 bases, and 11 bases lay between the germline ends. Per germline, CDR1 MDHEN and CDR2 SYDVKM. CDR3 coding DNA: TGTGCCAGCAGTTTAATAGCGGTTACCTCCTACAATGAGCAGTTCTTC. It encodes CASSLIAVTSYNEQFF. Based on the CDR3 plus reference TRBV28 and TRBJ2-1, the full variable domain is DVKVTQSSRYLVKRTGEKVFLECVQDMDHENMFWYRQDPGLGLRLIYFSYDVKMKEKGDIPEGYSVSREKKERFSLILESASTNQTSMYLCASSLIAVTSYNEQFFGPGTRLTVL.

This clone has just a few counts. The CDR3 nucleotides read TGTGCCTGGGCCAGGGTGGACACTGAAGCTTTCTTT. It yields the protein CAWARVDTEAFF. V is TRBV30 and J is TRBJ1-1; D may be TRBD1 (5 bases). The CDR3 is 12 amino acids. Germline V CDR1 and CDR2: GTSNPN, SVGIG (reference sequence). V dropped 5 bases and J dropped 3 bases, with 10 bases sitting between them.

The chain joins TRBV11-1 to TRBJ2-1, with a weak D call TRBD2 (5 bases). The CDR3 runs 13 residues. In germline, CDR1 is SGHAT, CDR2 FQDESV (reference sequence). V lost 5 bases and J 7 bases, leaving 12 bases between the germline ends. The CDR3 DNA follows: TGTGCCAGCAGCCCGGGGATCGCAAATGAGCAGTTCTTC. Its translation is CASSPGIANEQFF.

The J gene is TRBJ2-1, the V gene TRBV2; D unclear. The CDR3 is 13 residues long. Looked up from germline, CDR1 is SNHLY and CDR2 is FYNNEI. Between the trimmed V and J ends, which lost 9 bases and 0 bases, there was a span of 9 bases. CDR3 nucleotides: TGTGCCAGATCATCTAGCTCCTACAATGAGCAGTTCTTC. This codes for CARSSSSYNEQFF.

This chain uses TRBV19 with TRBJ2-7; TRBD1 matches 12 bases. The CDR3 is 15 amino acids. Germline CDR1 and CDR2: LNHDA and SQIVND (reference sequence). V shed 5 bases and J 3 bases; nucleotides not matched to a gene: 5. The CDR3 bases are TGTGCCAGTAGTCTCGGGACAGGGGGCCTCTACGAGCAGTACTTC. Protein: CASSLGTGGLYEQYF.

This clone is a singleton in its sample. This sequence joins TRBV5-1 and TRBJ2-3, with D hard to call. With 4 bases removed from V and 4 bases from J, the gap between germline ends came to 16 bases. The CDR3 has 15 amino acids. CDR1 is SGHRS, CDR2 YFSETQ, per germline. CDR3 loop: CASSVGRGPPDTQYF. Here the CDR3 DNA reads TGCGCCAGCAGCGTGGGCAGAGGCCCCCCAGATACGCAGTATTTT. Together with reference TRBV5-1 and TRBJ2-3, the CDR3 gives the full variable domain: KAGVTQTPRYLIKTRGQQVTLSCSPISGHRSVSWYQQTPGQGLQFLFEYFSETQRNKGNFPGRFSGRQFSNSRSEMNVSTLELGDSALYLCASSVGRGPPDTQYFGPGTRLTVL.

CDR3 sequence: CASSFGQGYNEQFF. The CDR3 DNA sequence: TGTGCCAGCAGCTTTGGACAGGGTTACAATGAGCAGTTCTTC. The gene calls are TRBV7-3 and TRBJ2-1; 8 positions match TRBD1. The CDR3 sequence is 14 residues long. Unmatched junction bases numbered 2, after V lost 3 bases and J lost 4 bases. Per germline, CDR1 SGHTA and CDR2 FQGTGA.

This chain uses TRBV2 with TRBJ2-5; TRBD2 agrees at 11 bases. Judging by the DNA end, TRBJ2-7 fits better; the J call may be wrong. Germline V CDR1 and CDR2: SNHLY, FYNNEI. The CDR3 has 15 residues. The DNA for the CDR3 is TGTGCCAGCAAGGTACTAGCGGGAGTTGGGTACGAGCAGTACTTC. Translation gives CASKVLAGVGYEQYF.

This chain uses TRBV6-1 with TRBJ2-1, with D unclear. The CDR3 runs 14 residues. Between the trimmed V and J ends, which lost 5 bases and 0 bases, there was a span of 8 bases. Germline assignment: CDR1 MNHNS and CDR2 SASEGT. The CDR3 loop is CASSPLSSYNEQFF. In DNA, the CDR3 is TGTGCCAGCAGTCCCTTGAGCTCCTACAATGAGCAGTTCTTC.